This entry describes one T cell receptor (beta chain). What it binds is not known. The data derive from a study of early T cells in non-severe SARS-CoV-2 infection. Study-wide context: From unsorted whole blood, bulk RNA was sequenced, and the chains remained unpaired. Study results and caveats: Private and CD4 specificities were missed by VDJdb matching, skewed to anti-spike CD8.

Germline V lookup: CDR1 SGDLS, CDR2 YYNGEE. The CDR3 extends over 15 amino acids. V lost 3 bases, J lost 5 bases, and 11 bases stayed unmatched. Individual cDNA molecules were tagged with unique molecular identifiers, the study reported. TCRdb fed the 5' RACE reads into MiXCR, producing one record per CDR3 protein. The data hold around 80,000 distinct CDR3 sequences, with about 12% observed a single time. The source of this sequence is an adult who was a healthcare worker with PCR-confirmed SARS-CoV-2 infection or an uninfected control (not recorded which). Source material: whole blood. The chain employs TRBV9 and TRBJ2-7, with 7 bases matching TRBD1. CDR3 nucleotides: TGTGCCAGCAGCGCAACAGGGGAAGCTATACACGAGCAGTACTTC. It is translated as CASSATGEAIHEQYF. Full variable domain (missing parts from reference TRBV9 and TRBJ2-7): DSGVTQTPKHLITATGQRVTLRCSPRSGDLSVYWYQQSLDQGLQFLIQYYNGEERAKGNILERFSAQQFPDLHSELNLSSLELGDSALYFCASSATGEAIHEQYFGPGTRLTVT.